This entry lists 21 T cell receptor beta chains sequenced from one sample in a study of shared clonotypes between healthy human individuals. The data were produced by immunoSEQ multiplex PCR, yet TCRdb's version contains in-frame clones alone and is incomplete. The data show more than 450,000 clones, 79% seen once. The material sequenced was PBMCs. Receptors were obtained from a woman aged 40 to 50 in good health. Some clones in this sample may be carry-over from other donors' samples.

The chain is built from TRBV11-3 and TRBJ1-1; D is undetermined. V lost 5 bases and J 2 bases, leaving 12 bases between the germline ends. Germline lookup yields CDR1 SGHNT and CDR2 YENEEA. This CDR3 is built from 14 residues. Here the CDR3 reads CASSPGRANTEAFF. As DNA, the CDR3 is TGTGCCAGCAGCCCAGGACGGGCCAACACTGAAGCTTTCTTT.

The chain links TRBV7-6 to TRBJ1-2, with TRBD1 matching over 12 bases. There are 15 residues in the CDR3. The germline V gene has CDR1 SGHVS and CDR2 FNYEAQ. V lost 3 bases to trimming and J lost 7 bases; unmatched junction nucleotides: 6. CDR3 nucleotide sequence: TGTGCCAGCAGCTTTCGGGACAGGGGGCAAGTTGGCTACACCTTC. Residues: CASSFRDRGQVGYTF.

The J gene is TRBJ2-2, the V gene TRBV19, with D maybe TRBD2 (6 bases). Looked up from germline, CDR1 is LNHDA and CDR2 is SQIVND (reference sequence). This CDR3 is built from 14 residues. Trimming removed 10 bases at V and 1 base at J, with 13 bases between. Here the CDR3 reads CATRDSRNTGELFF. The CDR3, as DNA: TGTGCCACCAGGGACTCGAGGAACACCGGGGAGCTGTTTTTT.

The J gene is TRBJ1-1, the V gene TRBV5-6; 7 nucleotides line up with TRBD1. CDR3 length: 14 residues. Looked up from germline, CDR1 is SGHDT and CDR2 is YYEEEE. Trimming took 4 bases from V and 1 from J; bases not matched to a gene: 4. The CDR3 nucleotides read TGTGCCAGCAGCCTCCAGGGGGGGAACACTGAAGCTTTCTTT. It codes for CASSLQGGNTEAFF.

This chain uses TRBV6-6 with TRBJ2-1; 7 positions match TRBD2. V gave up 5 bases and J gave up 0 bases; unmatched junction bases: 4. Germline V gene data show CDR1 as MNHNY and CDR2 as SVGAGI (reference sequence). The CDR3 spans 15 residues. The CDR3 DNA follows: TGTGCCAGCAGTCGACTAGCAAGCTCCTACAATGAGCAGTTCTTC. Translating gives CASSRLASSYNEQFF.

A remark on this clone: This may stem from a read error, because a much larger clone lies one nucleotide away. The V gene is TRBV5-6, the J gene TRBJ2-3; either TRBD1 or TRBD2 may fit D (5 bases each). V gave up 4 bases and J gave up 0 bases, with 6 bases separating them. Germline CDR1 reads SGHDT; CDR2 reads YYEEEE. The CDR3 has 13 residues. CDR3 protein: CASSGGSTDTQYF. The CDR3 coding sequence is TGTGCCAGCAGCGGGGGTAGCACAGATACGCAGTATTTT. Filled out from reference TRBV5-6 and TRBJ2-3, the complete variable domain reads DAGVTQSPTHLIKTRGQQVTLRCSPKSGHDTVSWYQQALGQGPQFIFQYYEEEERQRGNFPDRFSGHQFPNYSSELNVNALLLGDSALYLCASSGGSTDTQYFGPGTRLTVL.

For this clone: Other DNA variants within this sample encode the same CDR3. The CDR3 loop reads CASSLGNTGELFF. In nucleotides, the CDR3 is TGCGCCAGCAGCTTGGGGAACACCGGGGAGCTGTTTTTT. The V call is TRBV5-1, the J call TRBJ2-2, with D unresolved. CDR1 and CDR2 (germline): SGHRS, YFSETQ. The CDR3 sequence is 13 residues long. V was cut by 0 bases and J by 1 base, with 1 base left in between.

This clone has ten or more counts. As DNA, the CDR3 is TGTGCCACCCGTCACCTGGCGGGAGGGTACAATGAGCAGTTCTTC. Amino acid sequence: CATRHLAGGYNEQFF. The V and J genes are TRBV6-1 and TRBJ2-1; 9 bases align to TRBD2. Germline CDR1 reads MNHNS; CDR2 reads SASEGT. The CDR3 contains 15 residues. After removal of 10 bases from V and 4 bases from J, the junction contained 11 bases not matched to a gene.

V gene TRBV11-3 combines with J gene TRBJ2-1; D uncertain. Deletions cut 1 base from V and 5 bases from J, with 9 bases between. Germline assignment: CDR1 SGHNT and CDR2 YENEEA. There are 14 residues in the CDR3. CDR3 in DNA: TGTGCCAGCAGCTTAGTTGGCGCTAACAATGAGCAGTTCTTC. Translated, it gives CASSLVGANNEQFF.

J is TRBJ1-1 and V is TRBV7-3, with TRBD1 matching over 8 bases. Germline CDR1 and CDR2: SGHTA and FQGTGA. The V and J ends lost 6 bases and 3 bases, in that order; junction bases with no gene match: 6. This CDR3 has 14 residues. The CDR3 sequence: CASSYTGGDTEAFF. The CDR3 DNA sequence: TGTGCCAGCAGTTATACAGGGGGGGACACTGAAGCTTTCTTT.

V and J are TRBV6-5 and TRBJ1-2, with 7 nucleotides matching TRBD1. CDR1 MNHEY and CDR2 SVGAGI come from the germline V gene. The CDR3 has 13 amino acids. The junction had 5 bases not matched to a gene; V was cut back by 6 bases and J by 4 bases. The CDR3 coding sequence is TGTGCCAGCAGCCAAACAGGGGCCTATGGCTACACCTTC. Its protein product is CASSQTGAYGYTF.

CDR3 in DNA: TGCGCCAGCAGGGACGGGAAACTAGCGGGTACCGGGGAGCTGTTTTTT. Encoded protein: CASRDGKLAGTGELFF. The rearrangement links TRBV5-1 to TRBJ2-2; TRBD2 aligns across 9 bases. From germline, CDR1 is SGHRS and CDR2 YFSETQ. Unmatched junction bases numbered 10, after V lost 5 bases and J lost 5 bases. This CDR3 is built from 16 residues.

Only one count was recorded for this clone. The chain has TRBV6-5 and TRBJ1-1, with 9 positions matching TRBD1. This CDR3 region has 14 residues. V was pared by 5 bases and J by 4 bases, with 5 bases of the junction left unmatched. Germline V gives CDR1 MNHEY, CDR2 SVGAGI. The CDR3 is CASSAGQGSTEAFF. CDR3 DNA: TGTGCCAGCAGTGCCGGACAGGGGTCCACTGAAGCTTTCTTT.

This sequence joins TRBV19 and TRBJ2-1; TRBD1 matches 9 bases. The ends lost 6 bases at V and 4 bases at J; junction bases unmatched: 7. Germline CDR1 is LNHDA and CDR2 is SQIVND (reference sequence). The CDR3 runs 15 residues. CDR3 nucleotide sequence: TGTGCCAGTAGGACCGGGACAGGGAGATACAATGAGCAGTTCTTC. Residues: CASRTGTGRYNEQFF. The full variable domain, completed using reference TRBV19 and TRBJ2-1, is DGGITQSPKYLFRKEGQNVTLSCEQNLNHDAMYWYRQDPGQGLRLIYYSQIVNDFQKGDIAEGYSVSREKKESFPLTVTSAQKNPTAFYLCASRTGTGRYNEQFFGPGTRLTVL.

The rearrangement uses TRBV4-3 and TRBJ2-5; D is undetermined. CDR3 length equals 12 residues. Trimming removed 0 bases at V and 5 bases at J, with 4 bases between. Germline CDR1 and CDR2: LGHNA and YSLEER. The CDR3 DNA follows: TGCGCCAGCAGCCAAGATCGGGAGACCCAGTACTTC. Protein product: CASSQDRETQYF.

This clone was counted a single time. V usage is TRBV6-5 and J usage is TRBJ1-1; 10 nucleotides line up with TRBD1. Germline trimming cut 7 bases from V and 6 bases from J; bases unmatched to any gene: 5. This CDR3 has 13 amino acids. Germline V gives CDR1 MNHEY, CDR2 SVGAGI. CDR3 bases: TGTGCCAGCAACAGGGACAGGGGTTCTGAAGCTTTCTTT. Translated, it gives CASNRDRGSEAFF.

V and J are TRBV29-1 and TRBJ2-1, with TRBD2 matching 11 bases. The germline gives CDR1 SQVTM, CDR2 ANQGSEA. CDR3 length equals 16 residues. The J segment lost 4 bases and the V segment lost 1 base, leaving 6 bases of the junction unmatched. CDR3 protein: CSVEGMASGRYNEQFF. The DNA of the CDR3 is TGCAGCGTTGAAGGTATGGCTAGCGGGAGGTACAATGAGCAGTTCTTC.

Details on this clone: A much larger clone differs by one base, so this may be a read error. At the DNA level, this CDR3 is encoded by other sequences in the same sample as well. This rearrangement joins TRBV6-1 to TRBJ2-3; D is possibly TRBD2 (5 bases). V dropped 1 base and J dropped 0 bases, with 5 bases sitting between them. This CDR3 contains 14 residues. Germline CDR1 MNHNS, CDR2 SASEGT. In nucleotides, the CDR3 is TGTGCCAGCAGTGAAGGGACTAGCACAGATACGCAGTATTTT. Translation gives CASSEGTSTDTQYF.

The V and J genes are TRBV19 and TRBJ1-5; 9 bases align to TRBD1. Per germline, CDR1 LNHDA and CDR2 SQIVND (reference sequence). After removal of 6 bases from V and 8 bases from J, the junction contained 8 bases not matched to a gene. The CDR3 has 14 amino acids. The CDR3 here is CASSTTGGYEPQHF. CDR3 sequence (DNA): TGTGCCAGTAGCACAACAGGGGGCTACGAGCCCCAGCATTTT.

This rearrangement joins TRBV19 to TRBJ1-2, with D unclear. The CDR3 spans 13 residues. CDR1 is LNHDA, CDR2 SQIVND, per germline (reference sequence). V was cut by 2 bases and J by 7 bases, with 11 bases left in between. CDR3 DNA: TGTGCCAGTAGTATATCAGGCAACCCTGGCTACACCTTC. It yields the protein CASSISGNPGYTF.

This rearrangement joins TRBV7-2 to TRBJ1-5, with D perhaps matching TRBD1 (5 bases). Looked up from germline, CDR1 is SGHTA and CDR2 is FQGNSA. V lost 0 bases, J lost 6 bases, and 9 bases lay in between. The CDR3 contains 14 residues. The CDR3 DNA is TGTGCCAGCAGCTTAGCAGTGGGGGGTCAGCCCCAGCATTTT. Amino acids: CASSLAVGGQPQHF.